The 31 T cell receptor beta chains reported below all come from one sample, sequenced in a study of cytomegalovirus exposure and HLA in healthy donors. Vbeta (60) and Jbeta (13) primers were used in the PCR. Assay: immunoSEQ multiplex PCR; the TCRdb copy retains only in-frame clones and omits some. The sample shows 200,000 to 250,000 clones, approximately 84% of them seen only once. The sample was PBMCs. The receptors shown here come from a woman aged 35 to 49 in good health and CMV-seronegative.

Here the CDR3 reads CASSSGFITEAFF. The DNA of the CDR3 is TGTGCCAGCAGCTCAGGGTTTATAACTGAAGCTTTCTTT. This chain joins TRBV7-3 and TRBJ1-1; D may be TRBD1 (5 bases). This CDR3 region has 13 residues. The germline V gene has CDR1 SGHTA and CDR2 FQGTGA. Deletions cut 4 bases from V and 5 bases from J, with 11 bases between.

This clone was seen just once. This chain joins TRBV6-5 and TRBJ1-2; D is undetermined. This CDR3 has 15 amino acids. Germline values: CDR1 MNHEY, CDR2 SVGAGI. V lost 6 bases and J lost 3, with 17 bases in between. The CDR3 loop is CASSRSAVGDYGYTF. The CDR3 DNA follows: TGTGCCAGCAGCCGATCCGCGGTGGGTGACTATGGCTACACCTTC.

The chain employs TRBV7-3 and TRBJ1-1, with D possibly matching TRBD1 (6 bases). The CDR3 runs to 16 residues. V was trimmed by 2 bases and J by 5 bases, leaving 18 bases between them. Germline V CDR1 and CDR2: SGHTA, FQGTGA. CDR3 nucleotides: TGTGCCAGCAGCTTAGGGGTGGGGGGGGGCGGAACTGAAGCTTTCTTT. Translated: CASSLGVGGGGTEAFF.

The CDR3 spells CASSLAAADVGQPQHF. CDR3 nucleotides: TGTGCCAGCAGCTTGGCTGCGGCAGACGTAGGCCAGCCCCAGCATTTT. This sequence joins TRBV5-5 and TRBJ1-5; no reliable D call. Germline V lookup: CDR1 SGHKS, CDR2 YYEKEE (reference sequence). Trimming took 0 bases from V and 7 from J, leaving 17 bases between them. The CDR3 consists of 16 residues.

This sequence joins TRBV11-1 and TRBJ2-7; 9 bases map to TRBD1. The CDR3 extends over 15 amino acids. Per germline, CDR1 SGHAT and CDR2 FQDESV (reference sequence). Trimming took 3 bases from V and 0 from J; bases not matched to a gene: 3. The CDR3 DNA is TGTGCCAGCAGCTTTGCGACAGGGGGCTCCTACGAGCAGTACTTC. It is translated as CASSFATGGSYEQYF.

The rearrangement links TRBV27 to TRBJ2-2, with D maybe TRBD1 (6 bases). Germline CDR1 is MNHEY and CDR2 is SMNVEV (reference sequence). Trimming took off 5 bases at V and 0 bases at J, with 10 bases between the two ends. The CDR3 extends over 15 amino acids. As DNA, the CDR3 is TGTGCCAGCAGTCTCAGGGGCTCGAACACCGGGGAGCTGTTTTTT. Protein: CASSLRGSNTGELFF.

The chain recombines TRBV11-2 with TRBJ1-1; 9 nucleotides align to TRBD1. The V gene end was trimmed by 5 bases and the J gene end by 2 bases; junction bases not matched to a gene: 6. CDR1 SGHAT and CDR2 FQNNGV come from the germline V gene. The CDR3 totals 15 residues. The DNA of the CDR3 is TGTGCCAGCAGCCCAATAACAGGGGGCAACACTGAAGCTTTCTTT. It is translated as CASSPITGGNTEAFF. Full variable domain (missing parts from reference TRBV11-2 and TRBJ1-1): EAGVAQSPRYKIIEKRQSVAFWCNPISGHATLYWYQQILGQGPKLLIQFQNNGVVDDSQLPKDRFSAERLKGVDSTLKIQPAKLEDSAVYLCASSPITGGNTEAFFGQGTRLTVV.

The CDR3 DNA is TGTGCCAGTAGCCCCGGGAACCCGGGCACTGAAGCTTTCTTT. The encoded protein is CASSPGNPGTEAFF. This chain connects TRBV19 to TRBJ1-1; D is uncertain. The CDR3 has 14 residues. Trimming removed 6 bases from V and 4 bases from J, with 15 bases in between. From germline, CDR1 is LNHDA and CDR2 SQIVND (reference sequence). Together with reference TRBV19 and TRBJ1-1, the CDR3 gives the full variable domain: DGGITQSPKYLFRKEGQNVTLSCEQNLNHDAMYWYRQDPGQGLRLIYYSQIVNDFQKGDIAEGYSVSREKKESFPLTVTSAQKNPTAFYLCASSPGNPGTEAFFGQGTRLTVV.

CDR3 in DNA: TGTGCCAGCAGCAAAGCGCTCACAGGGGTCCCAGATACGCAGTATTTT. Translating it yields CASSKALTGVPDTQYF. The J gene is TRBJ2-3, the V gene TRBV21-1; TRBD1 is taken as the D call from the table, unchecked against the DNA. TRBV21-1 is a listed pseudogene. The CDR3 is 16 amino acids.

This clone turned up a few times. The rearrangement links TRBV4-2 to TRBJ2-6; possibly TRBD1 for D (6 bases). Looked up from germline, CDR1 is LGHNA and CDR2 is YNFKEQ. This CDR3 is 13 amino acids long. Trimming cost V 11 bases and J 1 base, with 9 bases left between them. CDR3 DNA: TGTGCCGAAGGACAGTCTGGGGCCAACGTCCTGACTTTC. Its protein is CAEGQSGANVLTF.

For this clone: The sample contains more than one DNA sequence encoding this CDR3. In DNA form, the CDR3 reads TGCGCCAGCAGCTTGAGTAGCGGGGGGGAAGATACGCAGTATTTT. This gives the protein CASSLSSGGEDTQYF. V gene TRBV5-1 combines with J gene TRBJ2-3; 11 bases align to TRBD2. The length of the CDR3 is 15 residues. Germline V CDR1 and CDR2: SGHRS, YFSETQ. V shed 1 base and J 5 bases; nucleotides not matched to a gene: 3. Supplemented by reference TRBV5-1 and TRBJ2-3, the full variable domain reads KAGVTQTPRYLIKTRGQQVTLSCSPISGHRSVSWYQQTPGQGLQFLFEYFSETQRNKGNFPGRFSGRQFSNSRSEMNVSTLELGDSALYLCASSLSSGGEDTQYFGPGTRLTVL.

CDR3 nucleotides: TGTGCCAGCAGCTTGATCGGGGATACGCAGTATTTT. Translation: CASSLIGDTQYF. The chain has TRBV5-5 and TRBJ2-3; D is undetermined. Between the trimmed V and J ends, which lost 1 base and 6 bases, there was a span of 6 bases. This CDR3 comprises 12 residues. Germline CDR1 is SGHKS and CDR2 is YYEKEE (reference sequence).

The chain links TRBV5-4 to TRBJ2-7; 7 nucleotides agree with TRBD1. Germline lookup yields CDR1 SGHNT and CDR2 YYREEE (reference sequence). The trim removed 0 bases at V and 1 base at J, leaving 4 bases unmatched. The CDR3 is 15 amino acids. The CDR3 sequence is CASSLEGGRSYEQYF. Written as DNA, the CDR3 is TGTGCCAGCAGCTTGGAAGGGGGCCGATCCTACGAGCAGTACTTC.

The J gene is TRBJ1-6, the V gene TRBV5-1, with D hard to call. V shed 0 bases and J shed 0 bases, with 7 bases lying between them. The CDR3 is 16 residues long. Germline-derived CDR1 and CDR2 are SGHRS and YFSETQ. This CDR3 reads CASSLGGHSYNSPLHF. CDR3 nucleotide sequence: TGCGCCAGCAGCTTGGGAGGCCACTCCTATAATTCACCCCTCCACTTT.

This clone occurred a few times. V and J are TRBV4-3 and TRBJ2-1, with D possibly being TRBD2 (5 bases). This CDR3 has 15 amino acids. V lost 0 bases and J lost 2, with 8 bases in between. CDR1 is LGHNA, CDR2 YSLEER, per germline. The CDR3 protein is CASSQERETYNEQFF. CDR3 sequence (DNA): TGCGCCAGCAGCCAAGAGAGGGAAACCTACAATGAGCAGTTCTTC.

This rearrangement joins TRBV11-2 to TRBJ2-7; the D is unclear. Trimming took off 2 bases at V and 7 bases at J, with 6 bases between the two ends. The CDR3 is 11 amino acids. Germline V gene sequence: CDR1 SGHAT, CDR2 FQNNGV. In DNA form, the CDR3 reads TGTGCCAGCAGCTTATCATCAGAGCAGTACTTC. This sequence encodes CASSLSSEQYF.

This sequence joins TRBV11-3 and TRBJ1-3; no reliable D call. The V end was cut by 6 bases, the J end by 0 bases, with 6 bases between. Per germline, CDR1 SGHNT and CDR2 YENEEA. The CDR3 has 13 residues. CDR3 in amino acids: CASRFGSGNTIYF. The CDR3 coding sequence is TGTGCCAGCAGATTCGGCTCTGGAAACACCATATATTTT.

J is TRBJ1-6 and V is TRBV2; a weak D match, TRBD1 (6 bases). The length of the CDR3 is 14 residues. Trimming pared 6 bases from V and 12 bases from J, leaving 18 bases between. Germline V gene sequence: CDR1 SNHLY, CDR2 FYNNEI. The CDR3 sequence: CASSLTGPEGPLHF. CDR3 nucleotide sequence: TGTGCCAGCAGCCTGACAGGCCCTGAGGGACCCCTCCACTTT.

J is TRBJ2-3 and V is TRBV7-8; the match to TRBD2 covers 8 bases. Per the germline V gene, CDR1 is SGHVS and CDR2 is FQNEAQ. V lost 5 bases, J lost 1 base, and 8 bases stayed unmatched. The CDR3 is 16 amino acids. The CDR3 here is CASSPVTSGGTDTQYF. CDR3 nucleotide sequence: TGTGCCAGCAGCCCAGTCACTAGCGGAGGCACAGATACGCAGTATTTT.

This chain's CDR3 is CASSYGFGLSYEQYF. CDR3 sequence (DNA): TGCGCCAGCAGCTATGGGTTTGGGCTGTCCTACGAGCAGTACTTC. This chain connects TRBV5-1 to TRBJ2-7; D is uncertain. Trimming removed 3 bases at V and 1 base at J, with 14 bases between. The CDR3 runs to 15 residues. Germline V lookup: CDR1 SGHRS, CDR2 YFSETQ.

CDR3 sequence (DNA): TGTGCCAGCACCATGCGGGGGGGGTTCTACGAGCAGTACTTC. This sequence encodes CASTMRGGFYEQYF. The chain employs TRBV6-6 and TRBJ2-7, with TRBD2 matching over 9 bases. Germline V gene lookup returns CDR1 MNHNY and CDR2 SVGAGI (reference sequence). CDR3 size: 14 residues. Germline trimming cut 7 bases from V and 3 bases from J; bases unmatched to any gene: 7.

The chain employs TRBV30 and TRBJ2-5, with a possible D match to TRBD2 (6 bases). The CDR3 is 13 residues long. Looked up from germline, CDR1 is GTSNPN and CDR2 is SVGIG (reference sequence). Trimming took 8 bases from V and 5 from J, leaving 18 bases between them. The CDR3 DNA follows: TGTGCCCTTATCCCACTAGCAGGGGAGACCCAGTACTTC. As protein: CALIPLAGETQYF.

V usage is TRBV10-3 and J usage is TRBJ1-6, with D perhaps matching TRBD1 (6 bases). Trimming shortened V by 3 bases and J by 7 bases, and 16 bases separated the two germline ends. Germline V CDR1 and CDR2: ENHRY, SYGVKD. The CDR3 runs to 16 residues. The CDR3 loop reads CAISDAKIGQNSPLHF. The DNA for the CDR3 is TGTGCCATCAGTGACGCGAAAATTGGACAGAATTCACCCCTCCACTTT.

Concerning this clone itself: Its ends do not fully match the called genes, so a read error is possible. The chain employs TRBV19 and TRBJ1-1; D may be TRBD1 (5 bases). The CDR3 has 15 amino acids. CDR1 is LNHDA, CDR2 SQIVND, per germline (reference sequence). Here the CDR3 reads CASTVGVDMNTEAFF. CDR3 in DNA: TGTGCAAGTACGGTAGGGGTGGACATGAACACTGAAGCTTTCTTT. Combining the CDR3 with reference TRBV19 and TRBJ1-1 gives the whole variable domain DGGITQSPKYLFRKEGQNVTLSCEQNLNHDAMYWYRQDPGQGLRLIYYSQIVNDFQKGDIAEGYSVSREKKESFPLTVTSAQKNPTAFYLCASTVGVDMNTEAFFGQGTRLTVV.

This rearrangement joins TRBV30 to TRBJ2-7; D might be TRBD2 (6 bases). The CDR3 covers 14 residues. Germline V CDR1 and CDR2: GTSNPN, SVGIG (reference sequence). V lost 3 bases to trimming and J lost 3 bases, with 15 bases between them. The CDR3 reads CAWSRTGVGYEQYF. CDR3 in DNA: TGTGCCTGGAGCCGTACGGGGGTCGGCTACGAGCAGTACTTC.

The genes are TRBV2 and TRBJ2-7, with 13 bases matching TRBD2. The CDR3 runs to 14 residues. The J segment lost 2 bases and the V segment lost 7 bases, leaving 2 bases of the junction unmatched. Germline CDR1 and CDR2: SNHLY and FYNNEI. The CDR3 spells CASKGTSGAYEQYF. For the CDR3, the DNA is TGTGCCAGCAAGGGGACTAGCGGGGCCTACGAGCAGTACTTC.

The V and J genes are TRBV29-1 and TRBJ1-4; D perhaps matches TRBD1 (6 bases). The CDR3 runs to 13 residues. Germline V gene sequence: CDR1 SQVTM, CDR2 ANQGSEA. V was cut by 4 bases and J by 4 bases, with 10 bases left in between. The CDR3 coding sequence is TGCAGCGTTGGGGACAACCATAATGAAAAACTGTTTTTT. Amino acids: CSVGDNHNEKLFF.

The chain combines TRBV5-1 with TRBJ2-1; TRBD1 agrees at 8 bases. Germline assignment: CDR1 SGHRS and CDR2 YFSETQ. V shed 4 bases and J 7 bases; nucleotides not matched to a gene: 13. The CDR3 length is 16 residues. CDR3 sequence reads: CASSTRIQGDMNEQFF. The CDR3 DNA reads TGCGCCAGCAGCACACGGATACAGGGGGATATGAATGAGCAGTTCTTC.

CDR3 sequence reads: CASSLATHYGGYTF. In DNA, the CDR3 is TGTGCCAGCAGCTTGGCCACCCACTACGGTGGCTACACCTTC. The chain joins TRBV5-8 to TRBJ1-2, with unresolved D. The V and J ends lost 0 bases and 7 bases respectively, with 13 bases between them. This CDR3 is 14 amino acids long. Germline CDR1 is SGHTS and CDR2 is YDEGEE.

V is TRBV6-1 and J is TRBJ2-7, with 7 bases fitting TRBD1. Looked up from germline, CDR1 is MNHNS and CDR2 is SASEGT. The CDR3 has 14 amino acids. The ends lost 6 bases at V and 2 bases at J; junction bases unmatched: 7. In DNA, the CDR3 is TGTGCCAGCAGCCCCACGGGACAGACCTACGAGCAGTACTTC. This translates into CASSPTGQTYEQYF.

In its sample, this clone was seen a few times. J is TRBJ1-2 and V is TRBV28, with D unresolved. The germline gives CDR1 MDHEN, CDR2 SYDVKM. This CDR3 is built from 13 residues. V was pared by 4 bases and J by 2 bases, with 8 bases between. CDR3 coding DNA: TGTGCCAGCAGTTCCCGGGAGAACTATGGCTACACCTTC. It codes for CASSSRENYGYTF.